The present TCR beta chain was sequenced within a study of neurological immune-mediated disorders. Study-wide findings and caveats: There was no association between the multiple sclerosis repertoire cluster and any clinical or MRI feature.

V lost 4 bases and J lost 3; bases outside the gene matches: 4. CDR3 length equals 14 residues. Looked up from germline, CDR1 is SGHRS and CDR2 is YFSETQ. Template-switch 5'RACE cDNA synthesis added a 10-nucleotide unique molecular identifier. In TCRdb, the 5' RACE reads were re-called with MiXCR into one record per CDR3 protein. The repertoire holds about 48,000 distinct CDR3 sequences, with 4.5% to 7% as singletons. This clonotype was counted ten times or more. The antigen remains unidentified. The J gene is TRBJ2-3, the V gene TRBV5-1; 8 bases are shared with TRBD2. The material sequenced was CD4+ T cells from blood. The sequence was obtained from a woman between 18 and 29 years old with multiple sclerosis. CDR3 in amino acids: CASSQGLVTDTQYF. The DNA for the CDR3 is TGCGCCAGCAGCCAGGGACTAGTGACAGATACGCAGTATTTT. The variable domain in full, with the rest retrieved from reference TRBV5-1 and TRBJ2-3, is KAGVTQTPRYLIKTRGQQVTLSCSPISGHRSVSWYQQTPGQGLQFLFEYFSETQRNKGNFPGRFSGRQFSNSRSEMNVSTLELGDSALYLCASSQGLVTDTQYFGPGTRLTVL.